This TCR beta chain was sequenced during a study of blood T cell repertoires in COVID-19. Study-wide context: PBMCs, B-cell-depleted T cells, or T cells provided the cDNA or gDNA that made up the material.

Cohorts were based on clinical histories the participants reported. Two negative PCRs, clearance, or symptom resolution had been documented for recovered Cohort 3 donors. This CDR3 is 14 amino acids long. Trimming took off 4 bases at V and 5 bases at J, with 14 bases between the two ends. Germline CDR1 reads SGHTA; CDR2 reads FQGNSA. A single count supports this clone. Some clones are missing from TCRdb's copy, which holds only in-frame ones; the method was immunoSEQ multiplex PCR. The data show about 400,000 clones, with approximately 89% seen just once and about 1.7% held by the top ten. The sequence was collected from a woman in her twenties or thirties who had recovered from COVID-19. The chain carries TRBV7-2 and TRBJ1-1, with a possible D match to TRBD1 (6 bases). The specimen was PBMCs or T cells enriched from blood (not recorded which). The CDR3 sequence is CASSWELRGTEAFF. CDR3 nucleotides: TGTGCCAGCAGCTGGGAACTAAGGGGGACTGAAGCTTTCTTT.